Listed here are 8 T cell receptor beta chains from one sample, sequenced in a study of Ad26.COV2.S vaccination and SARS-CoV-2 variants. The data were produced by immunoSEQ multiplex PCR, yet TCRdb's version contains in-frame clones alone and is incomplete. The table records approximately 340,000 clones, roughly 94% of them present only once. The source material was peripheral blood, sampled after recovery from COVID-19. These receptors originate from a human donor who had recovered from COVID-19.

V is TRBV2 and J is TRBJ1-1; D is unresolved. Germline lookup yields CDR1 SNHLY and CDR2 FYNNEI. Deletions cut 6 bases from V and 0 bases from J, with 5 bases between. This CDR3 comprises 12 residues. In DNA form, the CDR3 reads TGTGCCAGCAGGAAGCTGAACACTGAAGCTTTCTTT. It translates to CASRKLNTEAFF. Full variable domain (rest looked up from reference TRBV2 and TRBJ1-1): EPEVTQTPSHQVTQMGQEVILRCVPISNHLYFYWYRQILGQKVEFLVSFYNNEISEKSEIFDDQFSVERPDGSNFTLKIRSTKLEDSAMYFCASRKLNTEAFFGQGTRLTVV.

The J gene is TRBJ1-5, the V gene TRBV5-1; D remains ambiguous. Germline values: CDR1 SGHRS, CDR2 YFSETQ. V lost 0 bases and J lost 3, with 10 bases in between. The CDR3 is made up of 15 amino acids. The CDR3 DNA reads TGCGCCAGCAGCTTGGGTGGGGAACTCAATCAGCCCCAGCATTTT. It yields the protein CASSLGGELNQPQHF.

The V call is TRBV15, the J call TRBJ1-3, with no clear D. The CDR3 extends over 16 amino acids. Germline V gene data show CDR1 as LNHNV and CDR2 as YYDKDF (reference sequence). Trimming took off 0 bases at V and 0 bases at J, with 9 bases between the two ends. CDR3 bases: TGTGCCACCAGCAGAGATCGGTTAAACTCTGGAAACACCATATATTTT. Its protein product is CATSRDRLNSGNTIYF.

The chain combines TRBV27 with TRBJ2-5; weak D call: TRBD2 (6 bases). Germline CDR1 and CDR2: MNHEY and SMNVEV (reference sequence). This CDR3 contains 14 residues. Trimming removed 7 bases from V and 0 bases from J, with 12 bases in between. DNA of the CDR3: TGTGCCAGCACGGCATGGGGGGACCAAGAGACCCAGTACTTC. Encoded protein: CASTAWGDQETQYF.

The rearrangement joins TRBV12-3 or TRBV12-4 to TRBJ2-7; D not resolved. The CDR3 covers 13 residues. Trimming took 2 bases from V and 2 from J, leaving 7 bases between them. The DNA of the CDR3 is TGTGCCAGCAGTTTAAGTGCCGCCTACGAGCAGTACTTC. Amino acids: CASSLSAAYEQYF.

The chain recombines TRBV6-2 or TRBV6-3 with TRBJ2-6; D is ambiguous. This CDR3 is 15 amino acids long. Germline loops: CDR1 MNHEY, CDR2 SVGEGT. The V and J ends lost 3 bases and 1 base respectively, with 7 bases between them. CDR3 loop: CASSYTVSGANVLTF. As DNA, the CDR3 is TGTGCCAGCAGTTATACTGTTTCTGGGGCCAACGTCCTGACTTTC.

The genes are TRBV5-1 and TRBJ2-7; 11 nucleotides line up with TRBD2. CDR1 is SGHRS, CDR2 YFSETQ, per germline. Germline trimming cut 3 bases from V and 0 bases from J; bases unmatched to any gene: 5. CDR3 size: 16 residues. CDR3: CASSSNGLAGSYEQYF. The CDR3 coding sequence is TGCGCCAGCAGCTCCAATGGACTAGCGGGCTCCTACGAGCAGTACTTC. The full variable domain, in which reference TRBV5-1 and TRBJ2-7 provide the parts outside the CDR3, is KAGVTQTPRYLIKTRGQQVTLSCSPISGHRSVSWYQQTPGQGLQFLFEYFSETQRNKGNFPGRFSGRQFSNSRSEMNVSTLELGDSALYLCASSSNGLAGSYEQYFGPGTRLTVT.

The chain links TRBV6-1 to TRBJ2-7, with 7 bases that match TRBD2. In germline, CDR1 is MNHNS, CDR2 SASEGT. CDR3 length: 16 amino acids. The J segment lost 3 bases and the V segment lost 4 bases, leaving 12 bases of the junction unmatched. The CDR3 coding sequence is TGTGCCAGCAGTGGGGCCACCGGGACTACAAACTACGAGCAGTACTTC. Amino acids: CASSGATGTTNYEQYF.